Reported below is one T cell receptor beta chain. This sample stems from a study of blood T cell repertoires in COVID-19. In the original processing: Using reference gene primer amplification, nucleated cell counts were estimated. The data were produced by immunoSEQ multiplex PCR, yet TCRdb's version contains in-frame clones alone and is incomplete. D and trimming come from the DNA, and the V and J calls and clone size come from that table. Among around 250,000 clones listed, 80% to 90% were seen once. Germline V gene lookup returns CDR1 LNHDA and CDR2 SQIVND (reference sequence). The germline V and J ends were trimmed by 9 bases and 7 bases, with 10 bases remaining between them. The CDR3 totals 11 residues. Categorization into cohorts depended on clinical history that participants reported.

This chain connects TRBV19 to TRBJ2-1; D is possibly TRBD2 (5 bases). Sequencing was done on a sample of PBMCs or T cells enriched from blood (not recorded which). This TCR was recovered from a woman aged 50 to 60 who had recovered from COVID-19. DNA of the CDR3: TGTGCCAGCCGAAAGCGGAATGAGCAGTTCTTC. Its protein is CASRKRNEQFF.